The rows below give T cell receptor beta chains drawn from one sample of a study of blood T cell repertoires in COVID-19. This table comes from immunoSEQ multiplex PCR, and its TCRdb copy is limited to in-frame clones, with some not included. The data contain about 270,000 clones, 81% of them seen just once; the ten biggest clones take up around 2.9%. Input material: peripheral blood. These receptors were collected from an older woman with active or convalescent COVID-19. Both conserved end residues are part of each CDR3. A D gene is named only where the DNA matches it firmly. A row's size may be missing; if present it is once, few, many or a size class.

j_call: TRBJ1-6
v_call: TRBV7-2
d_call: .
clone_size: .
cdr3_nt: TGTGCCAGCAGCTTAGTCTTACGGGGTAATTCACCCCTCCACTTT
cdr3_aa: CASSLVLRGNSPLHF

j_call: TRBJ2-7
v_call: TRBV6-5
d_call: .
clone_size: .
cdr3_nt: TGTGCCAGCAGTTACTCGCGGGGCGAGGGTCCCTACGAGCAGTACTTC
cdr3_aa: CASSYSRGEGPYEQYF

j_call: TRBJ2-2
v_call: TRBV2
d_call: TRBD2
clone_size: .
cdr3_nt: TGTGCCAGCAGCGAGCGGGGGGGCCTCGGGGAGCTGTTTTTT
cdr3_aa: CASSERGGLGELFF

j_call: TRBJ2-5
v_call: TRBV6-5
d_call: .
clone_size: .
cdr3_nt: TGTGCCAGCAGTAGAGACAGGTTTCAAGAGACCCAGTACTTC
cdr3_aa: CASSRDRFQETQYF

j_call: TRBJ2-7
v_call: TRBV5-1
d_call: .
clone_size: .
cdr3_nt: TGCGCCAGCAGCCCGGGAAAATCCTACGAGCAGTACTTC
cdr3_aa: CASSPGKSYEQYF

j_call: TRBJ2-6
v_call: TRBV19
d_call: TRBD1
clone_size: .
cdr3_nt: TGTGCCAGTAGTATAGGATGGACAGGGGATGTCCTGACTTTC
cdr3_aa: CASSIGWTGDVLTF

j_call: TRBJ2-7
v_call: TRBV4-1
d_call: .
clone_size: .
cdr3_nt: TGCGCCAGCAGCCAAGATTGGAGCTCCTACGAGCAGTACTTC
cdr3_aa: CASSQDWSSYEQYF

j_call: TRBJ2-5
v_call: TRBV24-1
d_call: TRBD1
clone_size: .
cdr3_nt: TGTGCCACCAGCTCTAATACAGGGGGCGGAGAGACCCAGTACTTC
cdr3_aa: CATSSNTGGGETQYF

j_call: TRBJ1-4
v_call: TRBV30
d_call: TRBD1
clone_size: .
cdr3_nt: TGTGCCTGGAATTCGGGGACAGGGTTTGAAAAACTGTTTTTT
cdr3_aa: CAWNSGTGFEKLFF

j_call: TRBJ1-1
v_call: TRBV27
d_call: .
clone_size: .
cdr3_nt: TGTGCCAGCAGTTCCGGGGCTGAAGCTTTCTTT
cdr3_aa: CASSSGAEAFF

j_call: TRBJ2-7
v_call: TRBV6-5
d_call: TRBD2
clone_size: .
cdr3_nt: TGTGCCAGCAGTAACGGGGGGGGGTTTTACGAGCAGTACTTC
cdr3_aa: CASSNGGGFYEQYF

j_call: TRBJ1-5
v_call: TRBV7-2
d_call: .
clone_size: .
cdr3_nt: TGTGCCAGCAGCTTGGGCAGATGGAACAATCAGCCCCAGCATTTT
cdr3_aa: CASSLGRWNNQPQHF

j_call: TRBJ2-5
v_call: TRBV6-4
d_call: .
clone_size: .
cdr3_nt: TGTGCCAGCAGTGCACAGTACCAAGAGACCCAGTACTTC
cdr3_aa: CASSAQYQETQYF

j_call: TRBJ2-7
v_call: TRBV7-9
d_call: .
clone_size: .
cdr3_nt: TGTGCCAGCAGCTCACCCCCCCGAGACGTAGCGCGCGAGCAGTACTTC
cdr3_aa: CASSSPPRDVAREQYF

j_call: TRBJ1-2
v_call: TRBV27
d_call: TRBD1
clone_size: .
cdr3_nt: TGTGCCAGCAGTTCGGCAGGGGGCGTCTATGGCTACACCTTC
cdr3_aa: CASSSAGGVYGYTF

j_call: TRBJ1-2
v_call: TRBV30
d_call: .
clone_size: .
cdr3_nt: TGTGCCTGGAGTGTACGGAGGAGTGGCTACACCTTC
cdr3_aa: CAWSVRRSGYTF

j_call: TRBJ2-7
v_call: TRBV25-1
d_call: TRBD1
clone_size: once
cdr3_nt: TGTGCCAGCAGTGGATCCGGGACAGGGCCCTACGAGCAGTACTTC
cdr3_aa: CASSGSGTGPYEQYF

j_call: TRBJ1-2
v_call: TRBV30
d_call: TRBD1
clone_size: .
cdr3_nt: TGTGCCTGTACCGGACAGGGTAACTATGGCTACACCTTC
cdr3_aa: CACTGQGNYGYTF

j_call: TRBJ2-7
v_call: TRBV12-5
d_call: .
clone_size: .
cdr3_nt: TGTGCTAGTGGTTTGTCGGGGGTTCCCTACGAGCAGTACTTC
cdr3_aa: CASGLSGVPYEQYF

j_call: TRBJ1-5
v_call: TRBV7-2
d_call: .
clone_size: .
cdr3_nt: TGTGCCAGCAGCTTAGTGATGGGGAGGCGCAATCAGCCCCAGCATTTT
cdr3_aa: CASSLVMGRRNQPQHF

j_call: TRBJ2-7
v_call: TRBV19
d_call: .
clone_size: .
cdr3_nt: TGTGCCAGTAGTATAGCCGTTTCCTACGAGCAGTACTTC
cdr3_aa: CASSIAVSYEQYF

j_call: TRBJ2-3
v_call: TRBV30
d_call: TRBD2
clone_size: .
cdr3_nt: TGTGCCTGGAGTTCCCTACTAGCGGGGGGCACAGATACGCAGTATTTT
cdr3_aa: CAWSSLLAGGTDTQYF

j_call: TRBJ1-1
v_call: TRBV7-8
d_call: TRBD1
clone_size: few
cdr3_nt: TGTGCCAGCAGCTACAGGACAGGGGCGAACACTGAAGCTTTCTTT
cdr3_aa: CASSYRTGANTEAFF

j_call: TRBJ1-3
v_call: TRBV5-4
d_call: .
clone_size: .
cdr3_nt: TGTGCCAGCAGCTTGAGGGGCTCTGGAAACACCATATATTTT
cdr3_aa: CASSLRGSGNTIYF

j_call: TRBJ1-1
v_call: TRBV15
d_call: TRBD1
clone_size: .
cdr3_nt: TGTGCCACCAGCAGGGGGGGACAGGCGAACACTGAAGCTTTCTTT
cdr3_aa: CATSRGGQANTEAFF

j_call: TRBJ1-5
v_call: TRBV18
d_call: .
clone_size: .
cdr3_nt: TGTGCCAGCTCACCTAGACAAGGGGGTGAGGGTAGCAATCAGCCCCAGCATTTT
cdr3_aa: CASSPRQGGEGSNQPQHF

j_call: TRBJ2-3
v_call: TRBV5-1
d_call: .
clone_size: .
cdr3_nt: TGCGCCAGCAGCTTCTCGACTAGAACGACAGATACGCAGTATTTT
cdr3_aa: CASSFSTRTTDTQYF

j_call: TRBJ2-7
v_call: TRBV9
d_call: .
clone_size: .
cdr3_nt: TGTGCCAGCAGCGCCGACAGCTCCTACGAGCAGTACTTC
cdr3_aa: CASSADSSYEQYF

j_call: TRBJ1-4
v_call: TRBV19
d_call: TRBD1
clone_size: .
cdr3_nt: TGTGCCAGTAGTTCGGGACAGAGTTTCAATGAAAAACTGTTTTTT
cdr3_aa: CASSSGQSFNEKLFF

j_call: TRBJ2-7
v_call: TRBV5-1
d_call: TRBD2
clone_size: .
cdr3_nt: TGCGCCAGCAGCTTCGGTGAGCGGGGGGCCAGCGCCTACGAGCAGTACTTC
cdr3_aa: CASSFGERGASAYEQYF

j_call: TRBJ2-1
v_call: TRBV6-5
d_call: .
clone_size: .
cdr3_nt: TGTGCCAGCAGTTATTCAGGGGCCACCTACAATGAGCAGTTCTTC
cdr3_aa: CASSYSGATYNEQFF

j_call: TRBJ2-3
v_call: TRBV15
d_call: TRBD2
clone_size: .
cdr3_nt: TGTGCCACCAGCAGCGGCAGCGGGGGGAGGACAGATACGCAGTATTTT
cdr3_aa: CATSSGSGGRTDTQYF

j_call: TRBJ2-6
v_call: TRBV19
d_call: TRBD1
clone_size: .
cdr3_nt: TGTGCCAGTAGGGGACAGGTGACTGGGGCCAACGTCCTGACTTTC
cdr3_aa: CASRGQVTGANVLTF

j_call: TRBJ1-4
v_call: TRBV10-3
d_call: .
clone_size: .
cdr3_nt: TGTGCCATTAGTGGCACAGGGAGTGAAAAACTGTTTTTT
cdr3_aa: CAISGTGSEKLFF

j_call: TRBJ2-7
v_call: TRBV10-3
d_call: TRBD1
clone_size: once
cdr3_nt: TGTGCCATCAGTGGGGGGACAGGGTCCTACGAGCAGTACTTC
cdr3_aa: CAISGGTGSYEQYF

j_call: TRBJ2-2
v_call: TRBV5-4
d_call: TRBD1
clone_size: .
cdr3_nt: TGTGCCAGCAGCTTCGGACAGGGGGCATCGACCGGGGAGCTGTTTTTT
cdr3_aa: CASSFGQGASTGELFF

j_call: TRBJ1-2
v_call: TRBV7-8
d_call: .
clone_size: .
cdr3_nt: TGTGCCAGCAGCTCCCGCGGGGGGCTCGACTATGGCTACACCTTC
cdr3_aa: CASSSRGGLDYGYTF

j_call: TRBJ1-1
v_call: TRBV19
d_call: TRBD1
clone_size: .
cdr3_nt: TGTGCCAGTGCTGGACAGGGTCACGAAGCTTTCTTT
cdr3_aa: CASAGQGHEAFF

j_call: TRBJ1-3
v_call: TRBV6-5
d_call: .
clone_size: .
cdr3_nt: TGTGCCAGCAGTTACGTTGGAGGGGGAAACACCATATATTTT
cdr3_aa: CASSYVGGGNTIYF

j_call: TRBJ2-1
v_call: TRBV7-2
d_call: TRBD2
clone_size: once
cdr3_nt: TGTGCCAGCAGCTTTATTAGCGGGGAAGGGTTCTTC
cdr3_aa: CASSFISGEGFF

j_call: TRBJ2-5
v_call: TRBV5-4
d_call: .
clone_size: once
cdr3_nt: TGTGCCAGCTCCGCCGGTGGTTATCGGGAGACCCAGTACTTC
cdr3_aa: CASSAGGYRETQYF

j_call: TRBJ1-6
v_call: TRBV7-2
d_call: TRBD1
clone_size: .
cdr3_nt: TGTGCCAGCAGCTTAGGGTGGCAGGGGGCAGACTCACCCCTCCACTTT
cdr3_aa: CASSLGWQGADSPLHF

j_call: TRBJ2-6
v_call: TRBV7-9
d_call: TRBD1
clone_size: .
cdr3_nt: TGTGCCAGCAGCTTAGCAGGGACAGGGTCTGGGGCCAACGTCCTGACTTTC
cdr3_aa: CASSLAGTGSGANVLTF

j_call: TRBJ1-4
v_call: TRBV27
d_call: .
clone_size: .
cdr3_nt: TGTGCCAGCAGTCCGACAGGCTGGACGAATGAAAAACTGTTTTTT
cdr3_aa: CASSPTGWTNEKLFF

j_call: TRBJ1-4
v_call: TRBV7-2
d_call: .
clone_size: once
cdr3_nt: TGTGCCAGCAGCTTCGTCGGTTCGGAAAAACTGTTTTTT
cdr3_aa: CASSFVGSEKLFF

j_call: TRBJ2-3
v_call: TRBV27
d_call: TRBD2
clone_size: .
cdr3_nt: TGTGCCAGCACGGCTAGCGGGGGGGCAAGCACAGATACGCAGTATTTT
cdr3_aa: CASTASGGASTDTQYF

j_call: TRBJ2-5
v_call: TRBV6-5
d_call: .
clone_size: .
cdr3_nt: TGTGCCAGCAGTCCTGGCGGGGGCCCTCGAGGGACCCAGTACTTC
cdr3_aa: CASSPGGGPRGTQYF

j_call: TRBJ2-1
v_call: TRBV10-3
d_call: TRBD1
clone_size: .
cdr3_nt: TGTGCCATCAGTGATATGGGGACAGGAGCCAATGAGCAGTTCTTC
cdr3_aa: CAISDMGTGANEQFF

j_call: TRBJ2-1
v_call: TRBV4-2
d_call: .
clone_size: .
cdr3_nt: TGTGCCAGCAGCCAAGACAGGGTTGCGGAGCAGTTCTTC
cdr3_aa: CASSQDRVAEQFF

j_call: TRBJ2-3
v_call: TRBV5-6
d_call: .
clone_size: .
cdr3_nt: TGTGCCAGCAGTGTAACGGGAACAGATACGCAGTATTTT
cdr3_aa: CASSVTGTDTQYF

j_call: TRBJ2-1
v_call: TRBV6-5
d_call: TRBD2
clone_size: .
cdr3_nt: TGTGCCAGCAGTTCCCCTAGCGGGTTAAACCGGGATGAGCAGTTCTTC
cdr3_aa: CASSSPSGLNRDEQFF

j_call: TRBJ1-5
v_call: TRBV6-5
d_call: .
clone_size: .
cdr3_nt: TGTGCCAGCAGCGTAAGGGGTAACGGCAATCAGCCCCAGCATTTT
cdr3_aa: CASSVRGNGNQPQHF

j_call: TRBJ2-7
v_call: TRBV28
d_call: TRBD1
clone_size: .
cdr3_nt: TGTGCCAGCAGTTCCCCGTTTACCGGGACAGGGAGCGAGCAGTACTTC
cdr3_aa: CASSSPFTGTGSEQYF

j_call: TRBJ1-4
v_call: TRBV2
d_call: .
clone_size: .
cdr3_nt: TGTGCCAGCAGTGCCCCGCAGGAACCAACTAATGAAAAACTGTTTTTT
cdr3_aa: CASSAPQEPTNEKLFF

j_call: TRBJ2-2
v_call: TRBV6-5
d_call: .
clone_size: .
cdr3_nt: TGTGCCAGCAGGATCTTCCGGGAATCCGCCGGGGAGCTGTTTTTT
cdr3_aa: CASRIFRESAGELFF

j_call: TRBJ1-1
v_call: TRBV7-2
d_call: TRBD1
clone_size: .
cdr3_nt: TGTGCCAGCTTCAGGGGGCTCTACACTGAAGCTTTCTTT
cdr3_aa: CASFRGLYTEAFF

j_call: TRBJ1-4
v_call: TRBV19
d_call: .
clone_size: once
cdr3_nt: TGTGCCAGTAGTATAGGAGGGTTCGGTGAAAAACTGTTTTTT
cdr3_aa: CASSIGGFGEKLFF